The rows below give T cell receptor beta chains drawn from one sample of a study of human T cells and chemical hapten exposure. Via MiXCR, TCRdb re-called the RACE reads, giving one row per CDR3 protein. The table lists over 130,000 distinct CDR3 sequences, about 11% of them singletons. The specimen comprised whole blood, sampled in connection with sensitization to the hapten diphenylcyclopropenone (DPC). The receptors originated from a woman between 50 and 59 years old with alopecia areata. Some clones in this sample may be carry-over from other donors' samples. Each CDR3 is given with its conserved first and last residue. Fields, in order: J gene, D gene, V gene, clone size, CDR3 protein, CDR3 DNA. The D gene is left open where the match is weak. The size entry is marked missing in some rows and otherwise reads once, few, many or a size class.

TRBJ1-1,TRBD1,TRBV6-5,-,CASSYGQEGGKAFF,TGTGCCAGCAGTTACGGACAGGAAGGAGGTAAAGCTTTCTTT
TRBJ1-5,-,TRBV28,-,CASSLWRSQPQHF,TGTGCCAGCAGTTTATGGAGGAGCCAGCCCCAGCATTTT
TRBJ2-1,TRBD1,TRBV19,few,CASSIDLNRGRVEQFF,TGTGCCAGTAGTATAGACTTAAACAGGGGGCGGGTTGAGCAGTTCTTC
TRBJ2-1,-,TRBV10-3,-,CAISATQSSYNEQFF,TGTGCCATCAGTGCTACACAAAGCTCCTACAATGAGCAGTTCTTC
TRBJ2-6,-,TRBV9,-,CASSVSPAGRGANVLTF,TGTGCCAGCAGCGTAAGTCCAGCAGGGCGAGGGGCCAACGTCCTGACTTTC
TRBJ2-3,TRBD2,TRBV5-1,few,CASSAMTSGTDTQYF,TGCGCCAGCAGCGCGATGACTAGCGGCACAGATACGCAGTATTTT
TRBJ1-5,-,TRBV24-1,-,CATSRSTGGNGNQPQHF,TGTGCCACCAGTCGGAGTACCGGGGGGAACGGTAATCAGCCCCAGCATTTT
TRBJ2-3,-,TRBV9,-,CASSVATGSSTDTQYF,TGTGCCAGCAGCGTAGCCACAGGGTCTAGCACAGATACGCAGTATTTT
TRBJ2-6,-,TRBV25-1,-,CASRVEVSSGANVLTF,TGTGCCAGCAGGGTGGAAGTCTCCTCTGGGGCCAACGTCCTGACTTTC
TRBJ1-1,-,TRBV10-3,-,CAISWNTEAFF,TGTGCCATCAGCTGGAACACTGAAGCTTTCTTT
TRBJ2-1,TRBD2,TRBV5-1,few,CASSHTTPGLAGGPRYNEQFF,TGCGCCAGCAGCCATACTACCCCGGGACTAGCGGGAGGGCCTAGGTACAATGAGCAGTTCTTC
TRBJ2-1,-,TRBV28,-,CASGVRNEQFF,TGTGCCAGCGGGGTTCGGAATGAGCAGTTCTTC
TRBJ2-1,TRBD2,TRBV5-6,-,CASSLAGLAAYNEQFF,TGTGCCAGCAGCTTGGCCGGACTAGCGGCCTACAATGAGCAGTTCTTC
TRBJ2-7,TRBD1,TRBV27,many,CASRSRGRDEQYF,TGTGCCAGCAGATCCAGGGGGCGCGACGAGCAGTACTTC
TRBJ2-3,-,TRBV7-8,few,CASSLVNGGSTDTQYF,TGTGCCAGCAGCTTAGTGAATGGCGGGAGCACAGATACGCAGTATTTT
TRBJ1-1,-,TRBV12-3/TRBV12-4,-,CASAPRALGSTEAFF,TGTGCCAGCGCTCCCCGGGCCCTAGGGAGCACTGAAGCTTTCTTT
TRBJ2-1,-,TRBV2,-,CASRSWASSYNEQFF,TGTGCCAGCAGGTCTTGGGCCAGCTCCTACAATGAGCAGTTCTTC
TRBJ2-1,-,TRBV10-3,-,CAISEAGGASYNEQFF,TGTGCCATCAGTGAGGCCGGTGGGGCCTCCTACAATGAGCAGTTCTTC
TRBJ2-5,-,TRBV9,-,CASSVVQSGTQYF,TGTGCCAGCAGCGTAGTACAGTCAGGGACCCAGTACTTC
TRBJ2-3,-,TRBV5-4,many,CASSRPMDTQYF,TGTGCCAGCAGCCGACCCATGGATACGCAGTATTTT
TRBJ1-3,-,TRBV7-3,many,CASSPQASGNTIYF,TGTGCCAGCAGCCCACAGGCTTCTGGAAACACCATATATTTT
TRBJ2-5,-,TRBV29-1,-,CSVEWRDRPTQYF,TGCAGCGTTGAATGGAGGGATCGACCGACCCAGTACTTC
TRBJ2-3,-,TRBV7-2,-,CASSSRHLDTDTQYF,TGTGCCAGCAGCTCTAGGCACCTCGACACAGATACGCAGTATTTT
TRBJ1-3,TRBD1,TRBV29-1,few,CSVGDRGRSGNTIYF,TGCAGCGTCGGGGACAGGGGTCGCTCTGGAAACACCATATATTTT
TRBJ2-2,-,TRBV29-1,-,CSVERGAGELFF,TGCAGCGTTGAAAGAGGGGCCGGGGAGCTGTTTTTT
TRBJ1-1,-,TRBV7-2,few,CASSFTGGSTEAFF,TGTGCCAGCAGCTTTACGGGGGGGAGCACTGAAGCTTTCTTT
TRBJ1-1,-,TRBV6-5,-,CASRLLGEAFF,TGTGCCAGCCGGCTGTTGGGAGAAGCTTTCTTT
TRBJ2-3,TRBD1,TRBV9,-,CASSPPGLGGADTQYF,TGTGCCAGCAGCCCCCCCGGGCTAGGGGGCGCAGATACGCAGTATTTT
TRBJ2-7,-,TRBV12-3/TRBV12-4,many,CASSTYRQDYEQYF,TGTGCCAGCAGTACATATCGACAGGACTACGAGCAGTACTTC
TRBJ2-4,-,TRBV30,few,CAWSVQALLAKNIQYF,TGTGCCTGGAGTGTACAGGCCCTCCTAGCCAAAAACATTCAGTACTTC
TRBJ2-2,-,TRBV29-1,-,CSVAVTGELFF,TGCAGCGTTGCCGTCACCGGGGAGCTGTTTTTT
TRBJ1-1,-,TRBV5-1,few,CASSSNSANTEAFF,TGCGCCAGCAGCTCAAACAGCGCTAACACTGAAGCTTTCTTT
TRBJ2-7,-,TRBV13,few,CASSSAGPLYEQYF,TGTGCCAGCAGCTCCGCCGGGCCCCTCTACGAGCAGTACTTC
TRBJ2-2,-,TRBV14,-,CASSQDPASVNTGELFF,TGTGCCAGCAGCCAAGATCCGGCTAGCGTTAACACCGGGGAGCTGTTTTTT
TRBJ2-1,-,TRBV5-8,many,CASSFELLSYNEQFF,TGTGCCAGCAGCTTCGAACTTCTCTCCTACAATGAGCAGTTCTTC
TRBJ1-6,TRBD1,TRBV4-3,few,CASSQGGGGSRANNSPLHF,TGCGCCAGCAGCCAAGGAGGGGGCGGCTCCCGTGCCAATAATTCACCCCTCCATTTT
TRBJ2-2,-,TRBV5-4,few,CASSSGLKGTGELFF,TGTGCCAGCAGCTCGGGACTTAAGGGGACCGGGGAGCTGTTTTTT
TRBJ1-2,TRBD1,TRBV29-1,-,CSVDQTGGYGYTF,TGCAGCGTTGATCAGACAGGGGGCTATGGCTACACCTTC
TRBJ1-6,-,TRBV5-1,few,CASSLARRQLNSPLHF,TGCGCCAGCAGCTTGGCCAGAAGGCAACTTAATTCACCCCTCCACTTT
TRBJ2-2,-,TRBV14,many,CASGGTGATGELFF,TGTGCCAGCGGGGGAACGGGTGCCACCGGGGAGCTGTTTTTT
TRBJ1-1,-,TRBV28,few,CASRTVLATEAFF,TGTGCCAGCAGGACGGTATTGGCCACTGAAGCTTTCTTT
TRBJ2-7,TRBD2,TRBV7-3,-,CASSLNPAGVHEQYF,TGTGCCAGCAGCTTAAATCCAGCGGGAGTGCACGAGCAGTACTTC
TRBJ2-3,TRBD1,TRBV11-1,many,CASSIDRGPDTQYF,TGTGCCAGCAGCATAGACAGGGGGCCAGATACGCAGTATTTT
TRBJ2-3,TRBD1,TRBV10-1,many,CASSETRGRTDTQYF,TGCGCCAGCAGTGAAACCAGGGGGCGCACAGATACGCAGTATTTT
TRBJ2-1,TRBD1,TRBV20-1,many,CSASKGVGQGILQFF,TGCAGTGCCTCAAAAGGTGTCGGACAGGGTATTTTGCAGTTCTTC
TRBJ2-1,TRBD2,TRBV15,few,CATSRDQGGRRYNEQFF,TGTGCCACCAGCAGAGATCAGGGCGGGAGGAGGTACAATGAGCAGTTCTTC
TRBJ1-5,TRBD1,TRBV12-3/TRBV12-4,many,CASSLGGTGHQPQHF,TGTGCCAGCAGTTTAGGGGGGACAGGGCATCAGCCCCAGCATTTT
TRBJ2-2,-,TRBV3-1,-,CASSQVGWNTGELFF,TGTGCCAGCAGCCAAGTCGGATGGAACACCGGGGAGCTGTTTTTT
TRBJ2-5,-,TRBV29-1,many,CSVDATGEAQYF,TGCAGCGTTGACGCAACGGGGGAGGCCCAGTACTTC